This T cell receptor (beta chain) derives from a study of blood T cell repertoires in COVID-19. Across the study: The United States, Italy and Spain provided the acute and convalescent COVID-19 samples.

In the study's own analysis: Reference gene primer amplification gave nucleated cell count estimates. Clones were sequenced by immunoSEQ multiplex PCR, and TCRdb holds only the in-frame ones, with some missing. V, J and clone size are those of that table, while D and trimming were read from the DNA. The sample contains under 150,000 clones, 87% of which appear only once. The CDR3 runs to 12 residues. Germline V gene data show CDR1 as SGHTA and CDR2 as FQGNSA. Trimming shortened V by 5 bases and J by 4 bases, and 7 bases separated the two germline ends. The rearrangement uses TRBV7-2 and TRBJ2-3; unclear D gene. The clonotype was recovered from a man aged 45-65 years with active COVID-19. Sequences were obtained from peripheral blood. CDR3 in amino acids: CASSRHPDTQYF. DNA of the CDR3: TGTGCCAGCAGCCGACACCCAGATACGCAGTATTTT.